One sample yielded the 20 T cell receptor beta chains listed below, sequenced in a study of low-dose radiotherapy and immunotherapy resistance in tumors. With TRAV- and TRBV-specific primers, first-strand cDNA was made, covering the alpha and beta chains. Amplification, which lasted around 18 PCR cycles, used a constant-region primer and V-primer adapter to amplify TCRs. TCRdb reanalysed the reads using MiXCR and keeps one entry per CDR3 protein. The sample lists over 15,000 distinct CDR3 sequences, about 70% seen once, with less than 6% in the top ten. The source is a human donor with advanced metastatic prostate, ovarian, gallbladder or colorectal cancer (not recorded which). This table probably holds off-target reads from a library built for another chain.

The V and J genes are TRBV5-1 and TRBJ2-1; 7 positions agree with TRBD2. After removal of 4 bases from V and 6 bases from J, the junction contained 4 bases not matched to a gene. The V gene's germline CDR1 is SGHRS and CDR2 YFSETQ. The CDR3 contains 13 residues. CDR3: CASSPGLVNEQFF. The CDR3, as DNA: TGCGCCAGCAGCCCTGGACTAGTCAATGAGCAGTTCTTC.

This clonotype was detected only once. The genes are TRBV5-5 and TRBJ2-7; 9 nucleotides line up with TRBD1. CDR1 and CDR2 (germline): SGHKS, YYEKEE (reference sequence). The CDR3 spans 14 residues. Germline trimming cut 5 bases from V and 3 bases from J; bases unmatched to any gene: 6. Here the CDR3 reads CASRFGTGRYEQYF. The CDR3 bases are TGTGCCAGCAGGTTCGGGACAGGGCGCTACGAGCAGTACTTC.

The genes are TRBV15 and TRBJ2-1; 11 bases map to TRBD2. The junction had 6 bases not matched to a gene; V was cut back by 5 bases and J by 3 bases. This CDR3 has 16 residues. Germline CDR1 reads LNHNV; CDR2 reads YYDKDF (reference sequence). The CDR3 DNA reads as TGTGCCACCAGCTTATCCGGGACTAGCGGCTACAATGAGCAGTTCTTC. This sequence encodes CATSLSGTSGYNEQFF. Variable domain in full (rest from reference TRBV15 and TRBJ2-1): DAMVIQNPRYQVTQFGKPVTLSCSQTLNHNVMYWYQQKSSQAPKLLFHYYDKDFNNEADTPDNFQSRRPNTSFCFLDIRSPGLGDTAMYLCATSLSGTSGYNEQFFGPGTRLTVL.

The V call is TRBV2, the J call TRBJ1-6, with D perhaps matching TRBD1 (5 bases). Deletions cut 0 bases from V and 9 bases from J, with 9 bases between. The CDR3 extends over 14 amino acids. CDR1 SNHLY and CDR2 FYNNEI come from the germline V gene. The CDR3 reads CASSEARRGSPLHF. Here the CDR3 DNA reads TGTGCCAGCAGTGAAGCTAGGAGGGGTTCACCCCTCCACTTT.

J is TRBJ2-6 and V is TRBV12-3 or TRBV12-4; D gene uncertain. This CDR3 contains 16 residues. Trimming removed 6 bases at V and 2 bases at J, with 14 bases between. CDR3 residues: CASSTWGLAGANVLTF. DNA of the CDR3: TGTGCCAGCAGCACGTGGGGTCTGGCTGGGGCCAACGTCCTGACTTTC.

This clonotype was seen once. The gene calls are TRBV7-9 and TRBJ2-7; possible D gene TRBD1, 5 bases. Germline assignment: CDR1 SEHNR and CDR2 FQNEAQ (reference sequence). The CDR3 is 13 residues long. The V gene lost 5 bases and the J gene lost 7 bases, with 15 bases spanning the gap. The chain's CDR3 is CASSLTTVLEQYF. CDR3 coding DNA: TGTGCCAGCAGCCTCACGACAGTCTTGGAGCAGTACTTC.

The chain uses TRBV28 and TRBJ2-7, with D possibly matching TRBD1 (6 bases). Trimming shortened V by 2 bases and J by 3 bases, and 23 bases separated the two germline ends. The germline CDR1 and CDR2 sequences are MDHEN and SYDVKM. The CDR3 runs to 18 residues. DNA for the CDR3: TGTGCCAGCAGTTTAGGGACACTTACGCTCCTAGCCATCTACGAGCAGTACTTC. It codes for CASSLGTLTLLAIYEQYF. Combining the CDR3 with reference TRBV28 and TRBJ2-7 gives the whole variable domain DVKVTQSSRYLVKRTGEKVFLECVQDMDHENMFWYRQDPGLGLRLIYFSYDVKMKEKGDIPEGYSVSREKKERFSLILESASTNQTSMYLCASSLGTLTLLAIYEQYFGPGTRLTVT.

The V and J genes are TRBV6-2 or TRBV6-3 and TRBJ2-4; 7 bases map to TRBD2. CDR1 MNHEY and CDR2 SVGEGT come from the germline V gene. J gave up 1 base and V 5 bases, and 8 bases lay outside the gene matches. This CDR3 comprises 16 residues. CDR3 in DNA: TGTGCCAGCAGTCCCGGGGGGAGTATTGCCAAAAACATTCAGTACTTC. Protein sequence: CASSPGGSIAKNIQYF.

The CDR3, as DNA: TGCAGTGCCCACCGACCGCGTGGGGGCCAAGAGACCCAGTACTTC. Protein: CSAHRPRGGQETQYF. V and J are TRBV20-1 and TRBJ2-5, with D possibly called TRBD1 or TRBD2 (5 bases each). The V end lost 6 bases, the J end lost 1 base, and 18 bases lay between the germline ends. Looked up from germline, CDR1 is DFQATT and CDR2 is SNEGSKA (reference sequence). This CDR3 is 15 amino acids long.

The chain combines TRBV27 with TRBJ2-7; possibly TRBD1 for D (5 bases). Trimming took 3 bases from V and 0 from J, leaving 9 bases between them. The CDR3 runs to 14 residues. Germline loops: CDR1 MNHEY, CDR2 SMNVEV (reference sequence). The CDR3, as DNA: TGTGCCAGCAGTTTTTCTGACAGCTCCTACGAGCAGTACTTC. Amino acid sequence: CASSFSDSSYEQYF.

The gene calls are TRBV10-3 and TRBJ1-2, with 12 bases lining up with TRBD1. V was pared by 6 bases and J by 4 bases, with 12 bases of the junction left unmatched. The CDR3 is 17 amino acids. Germline CDR1 ENHRY, CDR2 SYGVKD. The CDR3 DNA follows: TGTGCCATCAGAATTAGTGGGACAGGGGGCTCGGGCTATGGCTACACCTTC. Translation: CAIRISGTGGSGYGYTF.

This rearrangement joins TRBV5-6 to TRBJ1-1; weak D call: TRBD1 (5 bases). Deletions cut 0 bases from V and 6 bases from J, with 12 bases between. There are 14 residues in the CDR3. Germline assignment: CDR1 SGHDT and CDR2 YYEEEE. CDR3: CASSLALGAAEAFF. In nucleotides, the CDR3 is TGTGCCAGCAGCTTGGCCCTCGGGGCGGCTGAAGCTTTCTTT. Supplemented by reference TRBV5-6 and TRBJ1-1, the full variable domain reads DAGVTQSPTHLIKTRGQQVTLRCSPKSGHDTVSWYQQALGQGPQFIFQYYEEEERQRGNFPDRFSGHQFPNYSSELNVNALLLGDSALYLCASSLALGAAEAFFGQGTRLTVV.

The chain couples TRBV14 to TRBJ2-3; D not resolved. This CDR3 is 15 amino acids long. The V gene lost 1 base and the J gene lost 1 base, with 9 bases spanning the gap. Germline CDR1 is SGHDN and CDR2 is FVKESK. The CDR3 loop is CASSQVLGGTDTQYF. DNA for the CDR3: TGTGCCAGCAGCCAAGTCTTAGGTGGCACAGATACGCAGTATTTT.

The CDR3 sequence: CASSLGRAYEQYF. DNA for the CDR3: TGTGCCAGCAGCTTGGGCAGAGCCTACGAGCAGTACTTC. This chain joins TRBV5-6 and TRBJ2-7; D is unclear. Per the germline V gene, CDR1 is SGHDT and CDR2 is YYEEEE. CDR3 length equals 13 residues. The V gene lost 0 bases and the J gene lost 2 bases, with 6 bases spanning the gap.

The chain is built from TRBV5-1 and TRBJ2-4; no definite D call. CDR3 length: 13 amino acids. Germline V CDR1 and CDR2: SGHRS, YFSETQ. Trimming removed 3 bases from V and 6 bases from J, with 10 bases in between. CDR3 protein: CASSSDVRNIQYF. In DNA form, the CDR3 reads TGCGCCAGCAGCTCTGATGTTCGAAACATTCAGTACTTC.

The chain links TRBV5-1 to TRBJ2-7; TRBD1 matches 9 bases. Germline CDR1 SGHRS, CDR2 YFSETQ. CDR3 length: 15 amino acids. The ends lost 0 bases at V and 2 bases at J; junction bases unmatched: 3. CDR3 amino acids: CASSLDRDRAYEQYF. CDR3 nucleotides: TGCGCCAGCAGCTTGGACCGGGACAGGGCCTACGAGCAGTACTTC.

This clonotype was recorded once. The chain combines TRBV28 with TRBJ2-7; 11 bases match TRBD2. The V gene's germline CDR1 is MDHEN and CDR2 SYDVKM. This CDR3 is 13 amino acids long. V shed 8 bases, J shed 3 bases, and the junction held 3 bases outside the gene matches. As DNA, the CDR3 is TGTGCCAGCTTAGCGGGAGGGTTCTACGAGCAGTACTTC. It codes for CASLAGGFYEQYF.

The rearrangement uses TRBV5-1 and TRBJ1-4; TRBD1 agrees at 9 bases. V dropped 4 bases and J dropped 10; count of bases not matched to a gene: 14. The CDR3 is 16 residues long. The germline V gene encodes CDR1 SGHRS and CDR2 YFSETQ. The CDR3 DNA sequence: TGCGCCAGCAGCCTCAGGGGACAGGGCAATTCCGGAAAACTGTTTTTT. This codes for CASSLRGQGNSGKLFF.

This chain joins TRBV4-2 and TRBJ2-7; either TRBD1 or TRBD2 may fit D (6 bases each). V was clipped by 1 base and J by 2 bases, with 12 bases between them. Germline CDR1 reads LGHNA; CDR2 reads YNFKEQ. The CDR3 spans 15 residues. CDR3 bases: TGTGCCAGCAGCCAAGTGGCAGGGGAGGCCTACGAGCAGTACTTC. This sequence encodes CASSQVAGEAYEQYF.

The CDR3 DNA is TGCGCCAGCAGCTTGGCCTCGGGGCCTAGAGCTGCCTACGAGCAGTACTTC. Translation gives CASSLASGPRAAYEQYF. The rearrangement links TRBV5-1 to TRBJ2-7; D tentatively fits TRBD1 or TRBD2 (5 bases each). The CDR3 runs 17 residues. Per the germline V gene, CDR1 is SGHRS and CDR2 is YFSETQ. The V gene lost 0 bases and the J gene lost 2 bases, with 18 bases spanning the gap.